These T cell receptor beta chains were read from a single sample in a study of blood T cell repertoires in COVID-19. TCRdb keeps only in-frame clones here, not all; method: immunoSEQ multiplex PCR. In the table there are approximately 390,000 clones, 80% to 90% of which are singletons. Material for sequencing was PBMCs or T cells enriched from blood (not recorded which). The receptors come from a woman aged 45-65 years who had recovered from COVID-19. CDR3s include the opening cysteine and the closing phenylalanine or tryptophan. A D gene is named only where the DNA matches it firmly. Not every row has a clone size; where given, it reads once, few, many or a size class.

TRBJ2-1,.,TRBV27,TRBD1,CASRQGEMGYNEQFF,TGTGCCAGCAGACAGGGGGAAATGGGCTACAATGAGCAGTTCTTC
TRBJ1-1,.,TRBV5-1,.,CASSSLERAEAFF,TGCGCCAGCAGCTCGTTGGAGCGCGCTGAAGCTTTCTTT
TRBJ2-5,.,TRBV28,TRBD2,CASSLERGVPETQYF,TGTGCCAGCAGTTTGGAACGGGGGGTACCCGAGACCCAGTACTTC
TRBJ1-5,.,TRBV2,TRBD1,CASSSTGTGYRQPQHF,TGTGCCAGCAGTTCGACCGGGACAGGGTACCGGCAGCCCCAGCATTTT
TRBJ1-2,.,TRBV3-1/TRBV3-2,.,CASSQDGQRGYTF,TGTGCCAGCAGCCAAGATGGGCAACGTGGCTACACCTTC
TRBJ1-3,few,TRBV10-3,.,CAISKGSGNAGNTIYF,TGTGCCATCAGCAAAGGTTCGGGAAATGCAGGAAACACCATATATTTT
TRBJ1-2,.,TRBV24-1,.,CTTSAPGSYGYTF,TGTACCACCAGTGCCCCGGGTTCCTATGGCTACACCTTC
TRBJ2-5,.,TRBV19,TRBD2,CASSGGDHNRETQYF,TGTGCCAGTAGTGGGGGGGACCACAACAGGGAGACCCAGTACTTC
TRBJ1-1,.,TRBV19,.,CASSMIDRMNTEAFF,TGTGCCAGTAGTATGATCGACAGGATGAACACTGAAGCTTTCTTT
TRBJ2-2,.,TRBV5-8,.,CASKQGSPGELFF,TGTGCCAGCAAACAGGGATCCCCCGGGGAGCTGTTTTTT
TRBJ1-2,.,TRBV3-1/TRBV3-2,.,CASSQEFRGGYTF,TGTGCCAGCAGCCAAGAGTTTAGGGGTGGCTACACCTTC
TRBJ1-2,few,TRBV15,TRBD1,CATSRDRRTGGYGYTF,TGTGCCACCAGCAGAGATCGGAGAACAGGGGGGTATGGCTACACCTTC
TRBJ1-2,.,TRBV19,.,CASSIGDRGGYTF,TGTGCCAGTAGTATAGGCGACCGAGGGGGCTACACCTTC
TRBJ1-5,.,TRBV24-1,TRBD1,CATSLTGVNQPQHF,TGTGCCACCAGTCTGACAGGGGTCAATCAGCCCCAGCATTTT
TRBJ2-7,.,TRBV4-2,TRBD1,CASSHPGQLMNYEQYF,TGTGCCAGCAGCCACCCGGGACAGCTGATGAACTACGAGCAGTACTTC
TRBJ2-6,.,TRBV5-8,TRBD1,CASSSGQGAGANVLTF,TGTGCCAGCAGCTCGGGACAGGGGGCTGGGGCCAACGTCCTGACTTTC
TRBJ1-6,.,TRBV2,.,CASSAQTGLTPLHF,TGTGCCAGCAGTGCCCAGACTGGCCTCACGCCCCTCCACTTT
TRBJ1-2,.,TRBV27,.,CASRMTGLGYGYTF,TGTGCCAGCAGAATGACAGGCTTGGGCTATGGCTACACCTTC
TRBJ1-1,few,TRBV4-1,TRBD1,CASSQDLETGLVNTEAFF,TGCGCCAGCAGCCAAGATCTGGAGACAGGGCTCGTGAACACTGAAGCTTTCTTT
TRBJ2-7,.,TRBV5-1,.,CASRENRDEQYF,TGCGCCAGCAGGGAGAACAGGGACGAGCAGTACTTC
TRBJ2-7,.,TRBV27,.,CASRNWSGAYEQYF,TGTGCCAGCAGAAACTGGTCGGGGGCCTACGAGCAGTACTTC
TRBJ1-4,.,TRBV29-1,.,CSVGRGENEKLFF,TGCAGCGTGGGTCGGGGAGAAAATGAAAAACTGTTTTTT
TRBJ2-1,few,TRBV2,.,CASSANTGNEQFF,TGTGCCAGCAGTGCTAACACGGGCAATGAGCAGTTCTTC
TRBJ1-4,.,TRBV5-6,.,CASSLVGGTNEKLFF,TGTGCCAGCAGCTTGGTTGGAGGTACTAATGAAAAACTGTTTTTT
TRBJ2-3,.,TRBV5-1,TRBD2,CASMVSGLAGGGTQYF,TGCGCCAGCATGGTATCGGGACTAGCGGGGGGAGGTACGCAGTATTTT
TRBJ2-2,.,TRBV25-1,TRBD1,CASSHRGGNTGELFF,TGTGCCAGCAGTCACAGGGGCGGAAACACCGGGGAGCTGTTTTTT
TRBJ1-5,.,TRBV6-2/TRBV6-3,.,CASSYQGASNQPQHF,TGTGCCAGCAGTTACCAGGGCGCCAGCAATCAGCCCCAGCATTTT
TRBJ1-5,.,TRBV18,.,CASSLSGYGNQPQHF,TGTGCCAGCTCACTCTCAGGGTACGGCAATCAGCCCCAGCATTTT
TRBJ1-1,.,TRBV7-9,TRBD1,CASSWTGNTEAFF,TGTGCCAGCAGCTGGACAGGCAACACTGAAGCTTTCTTT
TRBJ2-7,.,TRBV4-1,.,CASSPLGLSYEQYF,TGCGCCAGCAGCCCCCTGGGCCTCTCCTACGAGCAGTACTTC
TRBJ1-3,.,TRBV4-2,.,CASSQVQGHSGNTIYF,TGTGCCAGCAGCCAAGTTCAGGGACACTCTGGAAACACCATATATTTT
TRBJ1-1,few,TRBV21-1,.,CASSKVKLPLEAFF,TGTGCCAGCAGCAAAGTAAAGTTACCGCTAGAAGCTTTCTTT
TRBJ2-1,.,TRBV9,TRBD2,CASSGPLAGGSHEQFF,TGTGCCAGCAGCGGACCACTAGCGGGGGGCTCCCATGAGCAGTTCTTC
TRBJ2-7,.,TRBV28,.,CASTSAEGEQYF,TGTGCCAGCACTTCTGCCGAGGGCGAGCAGTACTTC
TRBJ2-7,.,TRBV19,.,CASSISRGEYEQYF,TGTGCCAGTAGTATAAGTCGGGGTGAGTACGAGCAGTACTTC
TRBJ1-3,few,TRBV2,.,CASRPEGPALSNTIYF,TGTGCCAGCAGGCCGGAGGGTCCAGCCCTTTCGAACACCATATATTTT
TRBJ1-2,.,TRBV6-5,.,CASSLNRVVGYTF,TGTGCCAGCAGTCTTAACAGGGTTGTTGGCTACACCTTC
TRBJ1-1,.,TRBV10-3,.,CAISDGQSNTEAFF,TGTGCCATCAGTGACGGACAGTCGAACACTGAAGCTTTCTTT
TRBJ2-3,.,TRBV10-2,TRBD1,CASRDRDRTSTDTQYF,TGCGCCAGCAGAGACCGGGACAGGACTAGCACAGATACGCAGTATTTT
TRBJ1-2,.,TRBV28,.,CASSLGQGSLGYTF,TGTGCCAGCAGTTTAGGTCAGGGAAGTCTTGGCTACACCTTC